The TCR beta chain described here comes from a study of shared clonotypes between healthy human individuals. Study at large: Participating donors consisted of two women and a few men aged 18 to 49.

The V gene end was trimmed by 1 base and the J gene end by 4 bases; junction bases not matched to a gene: 11. Germline V gives CDR1 SGHNT, CDR2 YYREEE (reference sequence). This CDR3 is 17 amino acids long. Caucasian adults living in Nashville, Tennessee, provided all samples. For every subset, genomic DNA was evenly distributed across several immunoSEQ plates. It was on ten immunoSEQ deep assay plates that unsorted PBMC DNA was sequenced. Profiling relied on immunoSEQ multiplex PCR, and the TCRdb table lists in-frame clones only, not all of them. The sample consists of around 500,000 clones, 79% of them appearing once.

The chain combines TRBV5-4 with TRBJ2-3; 8 bases agree with TRBD2. This sequence was found in a woman aged 40 to 49 in good health. Some clones in this sample may be carry-over from other donors' samples. The sequenced sample was PBMCs. The CDR3 region has the DNA TGTGCCAGCAGCTTGCCGGGGGGGGCTCGTTTTGCAGATACGCAGTATTTT. This encodes CASSLPGGARFADTQYF.